This T cell receptor beta chain was found in a study of post-analysis software for immune sequencing data. The authors incorporated unique molecular identifiers into the TCR beta cDNA libraries. TCRdb re-analysed the PCR reads in MiXCR, keeping a single row per CDR3 protein. The sample records 400,000 to 500,000 distinct CDR3 sequences, roughly 38% being singletons. Findings and limits, study-wide: TRBV segments more frequent in patients than in controls numbered five and included TRBV5-6, TRBV5-1 and TRBV20-1.

Germline V gives CDR1 KGHDR, CDR2 SFDVKD. V lost 2 bases, J lost 1 base, and 10 bases lay in between. This CDR3 comprises 15 residues. About this clonotype itself: No antigen is known for it.

J is TRBJ1-1 and V is TRBV24-1, with D uncertain. This TCR was sampled from a girl aged 2 to 10 with multiple sclerosis. What was sequenced was blood. DNA of the CDR3: TGTGCCACCAGTGATTCACGGGGAGGGAACACTGAAGCTTTCTTT. As protein: CATSDSRGGNTEAFF.